The next 32 T cell receptor beta chains were all read from a single sample in a study of T cells in Graves' hyperthyroidism and ophthalmopathy. Amplification of TCR beta CDR3 regions was performed using RNA transcripts as template. Researchers ran a first-round RT-PCR on the TCR CDR3 using the HTBI primer set. Each CDR3 protein gets one entry after TCRdb re-called the multiplex PCR reads with MiXCR. This table has 480,000 or so distinct CDR3 sequences, 46% appearing once. The sample consisted of peripheral blood or thyroid tissue (not recorded which). Receptors originate from an adult woman with Graves' disease, either hyperthyroidism or ophthalmopathy (not recorded which).

This clonotype was found once. CDR3 in amino acids: CSARQAVDNSPLHF. In DNA form, the CDR3 reads TGCAGTGCCCGACAGGCGGTGGATAATTCACCCCTCCACTTT. The chain employs TRBV20-1 and TRBJ1-6; the D gene is possibly TRBD1 (6 bases). Germline V CDR1 and CDR2: DFQATT, SNEGSKA (reference sequence). The CDR3 consists of 14 residues. V was trimmed by 6 bases and J by 5 bases, leaving 14 bases between them.

The sample holds many counts of this clonotype. V gene TRBV7-2 combines with J gene TRBJ1-3; no reliable D call. Between the trimmed V and J ends, which lost 3 bases and 4 bases, there was a span of 7 bases. CDR1 and CDR2 from the germline V gene are SGHTA and FQGNSA. This CDR3 comprises 13 residues. The CDR3 protein is CASSLTNGNTIYF. DNA of the CDR3: TGTGCCAGCAGCTTGACAAACGGAAACACCATATATTTT.

The chain has TRBV6-6 and TRBJ1-6, with TRBD1 as a possible D gene (5 bases). The ends were cut back, 7 bases at V and 3 bases at J, with 13 bases in the middle. This CDR3 is built from 15 residues. Germline loops: CDR1 MNHNY, CDR2 SVGAGI (reference sequence). The CDR3 DNA reads TGTGCCAGCATCTCTGCGACAGACTATAATTCACCCCTCCACTTT. It is translated as CASISATDYNSPLHF.

The chain combines TRBV11-2 with TRBJ1-5; perhaps TRBD1 as D (6 bases). Trimming left V 7 bases short and J 0 bases short, with 31 bases between. This CDR3 region has 21 residues. Germline-derived CDR1 and CDR2 are SGHAT and FQNNGV. CDR3 loop: CASTLKVAGAQGANSNQPQHF. CDR3 bases: TGTGCCAGCACCCTAAAGGTCGCGGGAGCACAGGGTGCCAATAGCAATCAGCCCCAGCATTTT.

A note on this clonotype: Here the CDR3 omits its conserved ending phenylalanine or tryptophan, so a read error is the likely source. The J gene is TRBJ1-2, the V gene TRBV20-1; no clear D. The V end was cut by 6 bases, the J end by 3 bases, with 23 bases between. Germline lookup yields CDR1 DFQATT and CDR2 SNEGSKA (reference sequence). The CDR3 is made up of 16 amino acids. The CDR3 protein is CSATSPGGQVHYGYTI. The DNA of the CDR3 is TGCAGTGCGACCTCTCCCGGCGGGCAGGTTCACTATGGCTACACCATC.

This clonotype was seen ten or more times. The rearrangement uses TRBV4-1 and TRBJ1-5; D call uncertain. Trimming shortened V by 1 base and J by 3 bases, and 7 bases separated the two germline ends. CDR1 is MGHRA, CDR2 YSYEKL, per germline. This CDR3 spans 14 amino acids. DNA of the CDR3: TGCGCCAGCAGCCAAGTTATCGACAATCAGCCCCAGCATTTT. It is translated as CASSQVIDNQPQHF.

This clonotype was recorded at least ten times. The CDR3 region is CASSRQGTANTGELFF. Here the CDR3 DNA reads TGTGCCAGCAGCAGACAGGGGACTGCGAACACCGGGGAGCTGTTTTTT. The chain has TRBV7-8 and TRBJ2-2, with 8 bases lining up with TRBD1. The ends lost 5 bases at V and 0 bases at J; junction bases unmatched: 5. Germline CDR1 is SGHVS and CDR2 is FQNEAQ. The CDR3 extends over 16 amino acids.

This clonotype was seen just once. The missing conserved phenylalanine or tryptophan at the end of this CDR3 makes a read error likely. CDR3 DNA sequence: TGTGCCAGCAGCTTAGACATTTCACCCCTCCACGTT. This encodes CASSLDISPLHV. The V call is TRBV7-2, the J call TRBJ1-6, with D unclear. Germline CDR1 is SGHTA and CDR2 is FQGNSA. With 1 base removed from V and 9 bases from J, the gap between germline ends came to 4 bases. The CDR3 contains 12 residues.

This clonotype appeared once. The gene calls are TRBV10-3 and TRBJ2-1; D is possibly TRBD2 (5 bases). V was cut by 5 bases and J by 7 bases, with 18 bases left in between. CDR3 length equals 15 residues. Germline CDR1 ENHRY, CDR2 SYGVKD. The CDR3 DNA follows: TGTGCCATCAGTAGGACGGGCGGAGGAAGGAATGAGCAGTTCTTC. Amino acids: CAISRTGGGRNEQFF.

The chain carries TRBV29-1 and TRBJ1-2, with TRBD1 matching 10 bases. Germline V CDR1 and CDR2: SQVTM, ANQGSEA. The CDR3 consists of 12 residues. The V segment lost 4 bases and the J segment 8 bases; nucleotides outside the gene matches: 4. DNA of the CDR3: TGCAGCGTTGTGGGACAGGGGAAAGGCTACACCTTC. It encodes CSVVGQGKGYTF.

This clonotype has only one observation. Sequence at one end of the junction differs from germline and may be a read error. The chain uses TRBV7-9 and TRBJ2-5; 8 nucleotides line up with TRBD1. The CDR3 is made up of 17 amino acids. Germline V lookup: CDR1 SEHNR, CDR2 FQNEAQ (reference sequence). The CDR3: CASSATGGGGAQETQYF. The CDR3 DNA sequence: TGCGCCAGCAGCGCCACAGGGGGAGGAGGGGCCCAAGAGACCCAGTACTTC.

There are many counts of this clonotype. The V and J genes are TRBV9 and TRBJ2-2, with D perhaps matching TRBD1 (6 bases). The germline gives CDR1 SGDLS, CDR2 YYNGEE. The V end was cut by 2 bases, the J end by 4 bases, with 12 bases between. There are 15 residues in the CDR3. The DNA for the CDR3 is TGTGCCAGCAGCGTGTCAGGGGTCGGCACCGGGGAGCTGTTTTTT. This codes for CASSVSGVGTGELFF.

The sample holds many counts of this clonotype. The chain uses TRBV20-1 and TRBJ2-3; 8 bases map to TRBD2. Germline assignment: CDR1 DFQATT and CDR2 SNEGSKA (reference sequence). V shed 2 bases and J 4 bases; nucleotides not matched to a gene: 14. The CDR3 length is 17 residues. DNA for the CDR3: TGCAGTGCTAGACTGATTCCGGGACTAGAGTTTGCAGATACGCAGTATTTT. It translates to CSARLIPGLEFADTQYF.

The chain recombines TRBV19 with TRBJ1-5, with D tentatively TRBD1 (6 bases). V was trimmed by 5 bases and J by 4 bases, leaving 15 bases between them. Germline CDR1 and CDR2: LNHDA and SQIVND (reference sequence). The length of the CDR3 is 15 residues. The CDR3 spells CASSPDRIINQPQHF. The CDR3 region has the DNA TGTGCCAGTAGTCCTGACAGGATCATAAATCAGCCCCAGCATTTT.

On this clonotype itself: One end of the junction does not line up with germline, which may come from a read error. V usage is TRBV25-1 and J usage is TRBJ1-4, with D hard to call. CDR1 is MGHDK and CDR2 is SYGVNS in the germline V gene. The CDR3 runs 15 residues. The CDR3 is CACSATRATNEKLFF. CDR3 bases: TGTGCCTGCAGTGCCACAAGGGCAACTAATGAAAAACTGTTTTTT. Drawing the rest from reference TRBV25-1 and TRBJ1-4, the complete variable domain is EADIYQTPRYLVIGTGKKITLECSQTMGHDKMYWYQQDPGMELHLIHYSYGVNSTEKGDLSSESTVSRIRTEHFPLTLESARPSHTSQYLCACSATRATNEKLFFGSGTQLSVL.

In this sample, this clonotype turned up once. The junction differs from germline at one of its ends, possibly a read error. The chain couples TRBV13 to TRBJ2-7, with 9 bases aligning to TRBD1. This CDR3 spans 16 amino acids. CDR1 is PRHDT, CDR2 FYEKMQ, per germline (reference sequence). The CDR3 DNA sequence: TGTGCCAGCAGATTAGGGGGGACAGGGATAAATCGTGAGTGGTACTTC. It is translated as CASRLGGTGINREWYF. Looking up the rest from reference TRBV13 and TRBJ2-7 gives the full variable domain: AAGVIQSPRHLIKEKRETATLKCYPIPRHDTVYWYQQGPGQDPQFLISFYEKMQSDKGSIPDRFSAQQFSDYHSELNMSSLELGDSALYFCASRLGGTGINREWYFGPGTRLTVT.

This clonotype was counted at least ten times. The chain is built from TRBV4-3 and TRBJ1-4, with 8 bases lining up with TRBD1. CDR1 LGHNA and CDR2 YSLEER come from the germline V gene. V dropped 1 base and J dropped 5; count of bases not matched to a gene: 3. The CDR3 spans 15 residues. DNA of the CDR3: TGCGCCAGCAGCCAAGGGACAGGGCGGAATGAAAAACTGTTTTTT. Encoded protein: CASSQGTGRNEKLFF.

This clonotype was seen many times. V and J are TRBV6-1 and TRBJ1-1, with D maybe TRBD1 (5 bases). V was cut by 6 bases and J by 7 bases, with 9 bases left in between. This CDR3 is 11 amino acids long. Germline V gene sequence: CDR1 MNHNS, CDR2 SASEGT. This CDR3 is CASSAGDEAFF. For the CDR3, the DNA is TGTGCCAGCAGCGCGGGGGATGAAGCTTTCTTT.

This clonotype was seen ten or more times. V usage is TRBV2 and J usage is TRBJ1-4; 7 bases agree with TRBD1. Trimming took 5 bases from V and 2 from J; bases not matched to a gene: 2. The germline gives CDR1 SNHLY, CDR2 FYNNEI. The CDR3 totals 14 residues. CDR3 nucleotides: TGTGCCAGCAGTCTACAGGGGACTAATGAAAAACTGTTTTTT. Translating it yields CASSLQGTNEKLFF.

This chain joins TRBV4-1 and TRBJ1-2; 7 bases align to TRBD1. V gave up 5 bases and J gave up 5 bases; unmatched junction bases: 8. The germline gives CDR1 MGHRA, CDR2 YSYEKL. CDR3 size: 14 residues. Here the CDR3 DNA reads TGCGCCAGCAGCTTGGAGACAGGGCTATATGGCTACACCTTC. Translation: CASSLETGLYGYTF.

This clonotype was recorded at least ten times. The chain recombines TRBV7-2 with TRBJ1-3; D is unclear. Germline loops: CDR1 SGHTA, CDR2 FQGNSA. Trimming left V 2 bases short and J 2 bases short, with 10 bases between. The CDR3 is made up of 15 amino acids. CDR3 DNA sequence: TGTGCCAGCAGCTTAAGTCCTGTACCTGGAAACACCATATATTTT. This translates into CASSLSPVPGNTIYF.

The table lists this clonotype with many counts. The J gene is TRBJ1-6, the V gene TRBV20-1; D is undetermined. The CDR3 has 13 amino acids. CDR1 is DFQATT and CDR2 is SNEGSKA in the germline V gene (reference sequence). The V end was cut by 6 bases, the J end by 10 bases, with 16 bases between. CDR3 bases: TGCAGTGCCTCGACGGTCGTTAAGTCACCCCTCCACTTT. It encodes CSASTVVKSPLHF.

This clonotype showed up just once. V and J are TRBV20-1 and TRBJ1-5, with TRBD1 identical over 7 bases. Germline lookup yields CDR1 DFQATT and CDR2 SNEGSKA (reference sequence). V dropped 4 bases and J dropped 4; count of bases not matched to a gene: 13. The CDR3 is 16 amino acids. The CDR3 DNA follows: TGCAGTGCTATTCCCTCGGGACAGTTACAGAATCAGCCCCAGCATTTT. This codes for CSAIPSGQLQNQPQHF.

The V gene is TRBV15, the J gene TRBJ2-3; TRBD2 is a possible D gene (7 bases). Between the trimmed V and J ends, which lost 5 bases and 2 bases, there was a span of 17 bases. The germline V gene has CDR1 LNHNV and CDR2 YYDKDF (reference sequence). The CDR3 is 16 residues long. The CDR3 spells CATSGTHGGPTDTQYF. Here the CDR3 DNA reads TGTGCCACCAGCGGGACCCACGGGGGGCCCACAGATACGCAGTATTTT.

This chain uses TRBV20-1 with TRBJ2-7; TRBD1 matches at 7 bases. Germline V CDR1 and CDR2: DFQATT, SNEGSKA (reference sequence). The CDR3 sequence is 15 residues long. The J segment lost 3 bases and the V segment lost 6 bases, leaving 14 bases of the junction unmatched. The CDR3 sequence: CSATERTGTDYEQYF. The DNA of the CDR3 is TGCAGTGCAACCGAGAGAACCGGGACAGACTACGAGCAGTACTTC.

The chain is built from TRBV12-3 or TRBV12-4 and TRBJ1-2, with 10 bases matching TRBD1. The V and J ends lost 2 bases and 8 bases, in that order; junction bases with no gene match: 8. The CDR3 has 15 residues. CDR3 sequence reads: CASSLPAGTGVGYTF. The CDR3 coding sequence is TGTGCCAGCAGTTTACCCGCCGGGACAGGGGTCGGCTACACCTTC.

This clonotype was observed many times. V gene TRBV12-3 or TRBV12-4 combines with J gene TRBJ2-7; D may be TRBD2 (6 bases). The CDR3 is made up of 15 amino acids. V was shortened by 6 bases and J by 4 bases, with 19 bases between the two germline ends. This chain's CDR3 is CASSPERVASYEQYF. The CDR3 bases are TGTGCCAGCAGCCCAGAGCGGGTAGCTAGTTACGAGCAGTACTTC.

This clonotype was recorded many times. Mismatch with germline at one junction end may stem from a read error. The rearrangement uses TRBV7-2 and TRBJ1-6; D not resolved. This CDR3 is 12 amino acids long. Looked up from germline, CDR1 is SGHTA and CDR2 is FQGNSA. The CDR3 here is CASSLTDSPLHF. The CDR3 region has the DNA TGTGCCAGCAGCTTGACCGATTCGCCCCTCCACTTT.

In this sample, this clonotype turned up many times. The chain combines TRBV6-4 with TRBJ1-1, with D uncertain. CDR3 size: 16 residues. Germline CDR1 MRHNA, CDR2 SNTAGT. Trimming took off 7 bases at V and 1 base at J, with 19 bases between the two ends. CDR3 amino acids: CASTYKTRFPNTEAFF. The CDR3 coding sequence is TGTGCCAGCACTTACAAAACCCGCTTTCCGAACACTGAAGCTTTCTTT.

As concerns this clonotype: A junction end diverges from the germline sequence, so it may reflect a read error. This chain links TRBV19 with TRBJ2-6; 7 bases match TRBD1. Germline CDR1 reads LNHDA; CDR2 reads SQIVND (reference sequence). The CDR3 totals 16 residues. The CDR3, as DNA: TGTGCCAGTAGCTCCTACAGGGGCTCTGGGGCCAACGTCCCGACTTTC. This sequence encodes CASSSYRGSGANVPTF. Looking up the rest from reference TRBV19 and TRBJ2-6 gives the full variable domain: DGGITQSPKYLFRKEGQNVTLSCEQNLNHDAMYWYRQDPGQGLRLIYYSQIVNDFQKGDIAEGYSVSREKKESFPLTVTSAQKNPTAFYLCASSSYRGSGANVPTFGAGSRLTVL.

CDR3 region: CASSLGLAGGEQFF. The CDR3 nucleotides are TGTGCCAGCAGCTTGGGACTAGCGGGGGGTGAGCAGTTCTTC. The rearrangement links TRBV7-2 to TRBJ2-7, with 15 nucleotides matching TRBD2. The J call may be in error: the DNA end matches TRBJ2-1 better. The CDR3 length is 14 residues. Germline V CDR1 and CDR2: SGHTA, FQGNSA.

The chain has TRBV4-2 and TRBJ2-5; possible D gene TRBD1, 6 bases. Trimming took off 0 bases at V and 5 bases at J, with 13 bases between the two ends. CDR3 size: 15 residues. Germline V CDR1 and CDR2: LGHNA, YNFKEQ. The DNA of the CDR3 is TGTGCCAGCAGCCAAGATGGGAACAGGGTCGAGACCCAGTACTTC. This sequence encodes CASSQDGNRVETQYF.